This TCR beta chain was identified in a study of T-cell memory formation after mild COVID-19 (dated by TCRdb to the early 2020s). Study-wide context: TCR sequence clusters from the two donors were found to be largely donor specific. Two young, previously healthy adult volunteers made up the cohort, one male and one female. Longitudinal TCRalpha and TCRbeta repertoire sequencing tracked T-cell clones expanding and contracting after mild COVID-19 in a couple of donors. Broader findings and caveats from the paper: Contracting CD4+ clones were located mainly in the CM and EM memory subsets, whereas CD8+ clones were found to be enriched in EMRA. Some responding clones were detected in pre-infection memory, which suggested that pre-existing cross-reactive memory T cells had joined the SARS-CoV-2 response. Balanced CD4/CD8 phenotypes were observed for clones contracting from day 15 to 85, whereas a bias towards CD4+ was observed for a second wave of clones expanding from day 15 to 37. The study covered only two mild cases, and larger cohorts including severe cases with pre-infection samples were considered necessary. Whether the second-wave clones peaking on day 37 were SARS-CoV-2 specific was not confirmed.

PBMCs were isolated by Ficoll-Paque density gradient centrifugation. Taken from cysteine to phenylalanine, the CDR3 has 19 residues. Here the CDR3 DNA is all that survives: 57 bases in frame from base 1. V lost 2 bases and J lost 3 bases, and the count of bases not matched to a germline gene is 14. About this clonotype: The clone's antigen remains unknown. No much larger clone is present one base from it, and per-base qualities are unavailable.

These reads were obtained on an Illumina NovaSeq 6000. cDNA libraries for TCRalpha and TCRbeta were prepared by 5'RACE using constant-segment primers, with sample barcodes and unique molecular identifiers added. RNA was extracted from every sample with Trizol reagent. Amplification of the libraries took two PCR steps, and the second step added a second sample barcode plus Illumina TruSeq adapters. The libraries were sequenced on an Illumina NovaSeq using 2 x 150 bp paired-end reads. The paper's data handling went like this. Demultiplexing of reads and collapsing into UMI-guided consensus sequences were performed with migec v1.2.7. Using mixcr v2.1.11, UMI consensuses were aligned to TRA and TRB V and J templates and then assembled into clonotypes. Expanded or contracted clonotypes were those called significant by both edgeR and NoisET, with noise models trained on biological replicates. edgeR calls used a false discovery rate-adjusted p below 0.01 and a log2 fold-change threshold of 1. As an exploratory analysis of dynamics, max-normalized trajectories of the 1000 most abundant clonotypes were examined with PCA combined with hierarchical clustering. The CD4 or CD8 phenotype of responding clones was assigned using the separately sequenced CD4+ and CD8+ repertoires. TCRdb took the public reads, trimmed them with fastp at Q25, ran MiXCR for clone calling and kept in-frame beta chains. Each entry is one CDR3 protein sequence, shown with its most common DNA and genes. The V and J calls here are based on TCRdb, not the publication. The sample has about 420,000 distinct CDR3 sequences on record, roughly a quarter of them singletons. The ten largest clonotypes hold about 12% of the sample.

The sequence derives from an adult woman who had mild COVID-19 (a few samples of this study predate the infection). The sample titles of this study are shuffled in the database, so cell type and time point are left out; the donor was told from shared clones. Sequencing was carried out using PBMCs or a T cell subset sorted from them (not recorded which). The V and J genes are TRBV12-3 or TRBV12-4 and TRBJ2-1; 9 nucleotides in the junction match TRBD2. The CDR3 protein is CASSLIFMAGGPLYNEQFF. The DNA sequence is given as TGTGCCAGCAGTTTAATCTTCATGGCGGGAGGGCCCCTCTACAATGAGCAGTTCTTC.